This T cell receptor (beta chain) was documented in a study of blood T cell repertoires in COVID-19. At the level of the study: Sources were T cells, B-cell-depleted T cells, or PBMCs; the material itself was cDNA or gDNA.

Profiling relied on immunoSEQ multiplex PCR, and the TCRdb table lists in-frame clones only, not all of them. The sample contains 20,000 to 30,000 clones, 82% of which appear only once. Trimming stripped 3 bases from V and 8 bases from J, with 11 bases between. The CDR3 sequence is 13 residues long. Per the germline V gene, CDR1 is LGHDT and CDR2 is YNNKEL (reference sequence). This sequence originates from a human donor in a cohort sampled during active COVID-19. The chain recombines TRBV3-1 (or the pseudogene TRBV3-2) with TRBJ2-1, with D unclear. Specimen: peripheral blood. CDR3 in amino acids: CASSHLGRDEQFF. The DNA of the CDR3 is TGTGCCAGCAGCCATTTGGGTCGGGATGAGCAGTTCTTC.